This T cell receptor (beta chain) was sequenced for a study of T cells in Graves' hyperthyroidism and ophthalmopathy. Study at large: Peripheral blood sampling occurred at initial diagnosis, before any treatment. Study-wide results and limits: Among thyroid clonotypes expanded above 0.001, most also appeared in blood.

Amplification yielded TCR beta CDR3 regions, with RNA transcripts as the source. TCR CDR3 regions were first amplified by RT-PCR with HTBI primers. TCRdb re-analysed the multiplex PCR reads in MiXCR, keeping a single row per CDR3 protein. The sample lists around 500,000 distinct CDR3 sequences; 14% were seen once. The CDR3 contains 16 residues. Germline V lookup: CDR1 MDHEN, CDR2 SYDVKM. Trimming took 6 bases from V and 5 from J, leaving 19 bases between them. Each diagnosis drew on symptoms, thyroxine, TRAb, thyroid ultrasound and orbital computed tomography findings. Fresh peripheral blood, around 10 ml, yielded the PBMCs. In this sample, this clonotype turned up many times. Antigen unknown.

Sequencing was done on a sample of blood. The rearrangement links TRBV28 to TRBJ2-2; D call uncertain. The TCR was taken from a woman aged 35 to 49 with Graves' hyperthyroidism. The CDR3 here is CASSLTDPLGTGELFF. Written as DNA, the CDR3 is TGTGCCAGCAGCCTCACGGACCCTTTAGGGACCGGGGAGCTGTTTTTT.